This T cell receptor (beta chain) was identified during a study of blood T cells in healthy people across ages. A J-beta primer mix and a sample-barcoded 5' primer were used in a second PCR of about 7 to 12 cycles. One entry per CDR3 protein, called by TCRdb with MiXCR from the 5' RACE reads. The data hold 630,000 or so distinct CDR3 sequences, with around 32% observed a single time. Findings and limits, study-wide: Donors of long life had a larger count of naive CD4+ cells and greater diversity than aged donors.

This clonotype was picked up many times. Its antigen remains unknown. The germline CDR1 and CDR2 sequences are DFQATT and SNEGSKA (reference sequence). After removal of 3 bases from V and 5 bases from J, the junction contained 9 bases not matched to a gene. The CDR3 sequence is 15 residues long. The sample comprised blood. The rearrangement uses TRBV20-1 and TRBJ2-3; 9 bases line up with TRBD2. The source is an elderly woman in good health. CDR3 coding DNA: TGCAGTGCTAGTCCTTTAGCGGGGGCGGAAGATACGCAGTATTTT. Translated, it gives CSASPLAGAEDTQYF.